This TCR beta chain was captured by sequencing in a study of graft-versus-host responses after intestinal transplantation. Study as a whole: Each of the recipients got a multivisceral, liver-intestinal, or isolated intestinal transplant. The recipients all started with anti-thymocyte globulin induction and then took tacrolimus and steroids for two to four years.

The CDR3 length is 17 residues. CDR1 and CDR2 from the germline V gene are SGHVS and FNYEAQ. Trimming cost V 0 bases and J 2 bases, with 16 bases left between them. Method: immunoSEQ multiplex PCR; TCRdb's copy keeps in-frame clones and lacks some. Found here are more than 100,000 clones, roughly 95% of them singletons; the top ten hold 3% to 4%. Overall study findings and caveats: Graft-versus-host to host-versus-graft clonal ratios in allografts were high in patients with graft-donor T cell macrochimerism. In recipient marrow, GvH clones were found, and some appeared first in ileum or blood.

For this clone: Its matching antigen is unknown.

The receptor was derived from a human donor who received an intestinal transplant. Specimen: unstimulated CD8+ T cells sorted from spleen or lymph node cells, collected before intestinal transplant. The genes are TRBV7-6 and TRBJ2-5; D may be TRBD2 (5 bases). The CDR3 sequence is CASSLAFSLALQETQYF. CDR3 bases: TGTGCCAGCAGCTTAGCCTTTTCCCTAGCTTTACAAGAGACCCAGTACTTC.